This T cell receptor beta chain was observed in a study of brain T cells in children with intractable seizures. Study-level points and caveats: Patients' HCMV serostatus was unknown; virus specificity rests on CDR3 similarity alone.

Germline V gene data show CDR1 as MNHEY and CDR2 as SVGAGI. The CDR3 runs to 12 residues. The V end was cut by 7 bases, the J end by 7 bases, with 11 bases between. TCRdb's table, derived via immunoSEQ multiplex PCR, lists solely in-frame clones and lacks some. The sample carries around 340,000 clones, over 90% recorded once. Indicated time point: blood from clinic visit 5 months post-surgery; TSC patient then seizure free. Patients received at least one anti-epileptic drug before surgery. Comment on this clone: Its target is not known.

The sample here was peripheral blood, taken roughly 5 months after surgery. The TCR was taken from a boy less than two years old with tuberous sclerosis and intractable seizures. The V and J genes are TRBV6-5 and TRBJ1-3, with D possibly TRBD1 on 6 matching bases. The CDR3 sequence: CASKSQGNTIYF. CDR3 nucleotides: TGTGCCAGCAAGAGTCAGGGGAACACCATATATTTT.